What follows are 5 T cell receptor beta chains derived from one specimen sequenced in a study of cytomegalovirus exposure and HLA in healthy donors. The PCR employed 60 Vbeta primers together with 13 Jbeta primers. Assay: immunoSEQ multiplex PCR; the TCRdb copy retains only in-frame clones and omits some. The table includes around 120,000 clones, 60% to 85% detected once. What was sequenced was PBMCs. The receptors stem from a woman aged 40 to 50 in good health and CMV-seropositive.

The V and J genes are TRBV27 and TRBJ1-6; 8 bases line up with TRBD1. After removal of 0 bases from V and 7 bases from J, the junction contained 5 bases not matched to a gene. CDR3 length equals 16 residues. Per germline, CDR1 MNHEY and CDR2 SMNVEV (reference sequence). The CDR3 sequence: CASSLSPRGLNSPLHF. The CDR3, as DNA: TGTGCCAGCAGTTTATCCCCCAGGGGGCTAAATTCACCCCTCCACTTT.

This chain connects TRBV5-1 to TRBJ2-2; TRBD2 matches 8 bases. The CDR3 is 15 amino acids. V lost 2 bases to trimming and J lost 6 bases; unmatched junction nucleotides: 6. Germline CDR1 is SGHRS and CDR2 is YFSETQ. The chain's CDR3 is CASSLASGRAGELFF. The CDR3 DNA follows: TGCGCCAGCAGCTTAGCAAGCGGGAGAGCCGGGGAGCTGTTTTTT.

The V and J genes are TRBV5-1 and TRBJ1-1, with TRBD1 identical over 8 bases. Trimming removed 0 bases from V and 6 bases from J; junction bases left unmatched: 1. The CDR3 runs to 13 residues. CDR1 and CDR2 (germline): SGHRS, YFSETQ. CDR3 nucleotide sequence: TGCGCCAGCAGCTTGGAGGGACAGGCTGAAGCTTTCTTT. Protein: CASSLEGQAEAFF.

The rearrangement uses TRBV19 and TRBJ1-1; TRBD1 agrees at 7 bases. J lost 4 bases, V lost 5 bases, and 13 bases had no gene match. Looked up from germline, CDR1 is LNHDA and CDR2 is SQIVND (reference sequence). The CDR3 loop spans 16 amino acids. The CDR3 DNA reads TGTGCCAGTAGTTTAACAGGGGTGGGTCGGGGCACTGAAGCTTTCTTT. As protein: CASSLTGVGRGTEAFF.

J is TRBJ2-2 and V is TRBV5-4; 9 positions match TRBD2. V gave up 4 bases and J gave up 4 bases; unmatched junction bases: 11. Germline V CDR1 and CDR2: SGHNT, YYREEE (reference sequence). The CDR3 spans 17 residues. The CDR3 nucleotides read TGTGCCAGCAGCCCTGGGCTGGCGGGAGGGTTCACCGGGGAGCTGTTTTTT. Encoded protein: CASSPGLAGGFTGELFF.